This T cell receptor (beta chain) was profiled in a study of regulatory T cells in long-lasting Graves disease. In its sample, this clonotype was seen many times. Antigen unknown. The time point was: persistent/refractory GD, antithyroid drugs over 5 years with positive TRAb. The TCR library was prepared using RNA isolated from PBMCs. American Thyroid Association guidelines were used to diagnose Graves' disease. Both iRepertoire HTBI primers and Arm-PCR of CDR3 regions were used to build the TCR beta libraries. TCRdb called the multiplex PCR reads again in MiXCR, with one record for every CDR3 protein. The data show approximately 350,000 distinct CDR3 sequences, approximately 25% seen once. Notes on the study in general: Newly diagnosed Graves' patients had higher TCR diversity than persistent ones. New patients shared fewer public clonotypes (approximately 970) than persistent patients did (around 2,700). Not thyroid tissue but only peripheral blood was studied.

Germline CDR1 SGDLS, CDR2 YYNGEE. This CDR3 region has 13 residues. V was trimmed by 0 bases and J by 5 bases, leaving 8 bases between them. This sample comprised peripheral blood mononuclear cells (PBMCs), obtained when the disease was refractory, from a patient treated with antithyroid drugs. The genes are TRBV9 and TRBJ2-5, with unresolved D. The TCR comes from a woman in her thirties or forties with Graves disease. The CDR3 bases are TGTGCCAGCAGCGTAGGGGGTCGGGAGACCCAGTACTTC. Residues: CASSVGGRETQYF.